These T cell receptor beta chains were read from a single sample in a study of PD-L1 blockade in urothelial cancer. This table comes from immunoSEQ multiplex PCR, and its TCRdb copy is limited to in-frame clones, with some not included. The repertoire holds about 47,000 clones, with roughly four fifths as singletons. Here the sequenced sample was PBMCs, taken around atezolizumab (anti-PD-L1) treatment. These receptor sequences come from a man aged 50-60 years with urothelial cancer. Each CDR3 is given with its conserved first and last residue. The D gene is left open where the match is weak. Not every row has a clone size; where given, it reads once, few, many or a size class.

clone_size cdr3_length j_call v_call d_call cdr3_aa cdr3_nt
few 17 TRBJ1-2 TRBV9 . CASSVEKSLGANYGYTF TGTGCCAGCAGCGTAGAAAAATCCCTTGGAGCTAACTATGGCTACACCTTC
. 14 TRBJ1-4 TRBV5-6 TRBD1 CASRIQGAGEKLFF TGTGCCAGCAGAATACAGGGGGCAGGTGAAAAACTGTTTTTT
. 15 TRBJ2-1 TRBV5-1 . CASSLGTLLDNEQFF TGCGCCAGCAGCTTGGGGACTTTGTTGGACAATGAGCAGTTCTTC
few 14 TRBJ2-1 TRBV7-2 . CASTLAGSYNEQFF TGTGCCAGCACCCTGGCGGGCTCTTACAATGAGCAGTTCTTC
. 13 TRBJ2-3 TRBV5-1 . CASSRGPADTQYF TGCGCCAGCAGCAGGGGCCCCGCAGATACGCAGTATTTT
. 16 TRBJ2-6 TRBV28 . CASRVAGSSGANVLTF TGTGCCAGCAGGGTTGCCGGGAGCTCTGGGGCCAACGTCCTGACTTTC
once 15 TRBJ1-5 TRBV6-6 . CASNTGQTSNQPQHF TGTGCCAGCAACACCGGACAGACAAGCAATCAGCCCCAGCATTTT
. 16 TRBJ2-1 TRBV18 . CASSPAMGAYGNEQFF TGTGCCAGCTCACCGGCGATGGGGGCATATGGGAATGAGCAGTTCTTC
few 14 TRBJ1-6 TRBV18 . CASSPDSRNSPLHF TGTGCCAGCTCACCGGACAGTCGTAATTCACCCCTCCACTTT
. 14 TRBJ1-6 TRBV9 . CASSVEGLGGPLHF TGTGCCAGCAGCGTAGAGGGACTCGGGGGACCCCTCCACTTT
. 16 TRBJ2-1 TRBV27 TRBD2 CASSPLAGALYNEQFF TGTGCCAGCAGTCCATTAGCGGGGGCCCTCTACAATGAGCAGTTCTTC
. 14 TRBJ2-3 TRBV9 . CASSGGTLLDTQYF TGTGCCAGCAGCGGCGGGACCCTGCTAGATACGCAGTATTTT
. 15 TRBJ2-1 TRBV9 TRBD2 CASSVAGGFGNEQFF TGTGCCAGCAGCGTTGCGGGAGGATTCGGCAATGAGCAGTTCTTC
. 13 TRBJ1-2 TRBV5-6 . CASSSAAHYGYTF TGTGCCAGCAGCTCCGCGGCCCACTATGGCTACACCTTC
. 15 TRBJ2-7 TRBV18 TRBD1 CASSPLQGTSYEQYF TGTGCCAGCTCACCCCTACAGGGGACGAGCTACGAGCAGTACTTC
. 15 TRBJ2-1 TRBV6-1 . CASSELGGAAHEQFF TGTGCCAGCAGTGAACTAGGGGGGGCCGCCCATGAGCAGTTCTTC
. 13 TRBJ1-5 TRBV30 TRBD1 CASTGGGNQPQHF TGTGCTTCAACAGGGGGAGGAAATCAGCCCCAGCATTTT
few 13 TRBJ1-1 TRBV7-9 . CASSFGRNTEAFF TGTGCCAGCAGCTTCGGGAGGAACACTGAAGCTTTCTTT
. 12 TRBJ2-1 TRBV7-8 . CASSLASNEQFF TGTGCCAGCAGCTTAGCCTCCAATGAGCAGTTCTTC
. 14 TRBJ1-1 TRBV4-2 TRBD1 CASSQLDRDTEAFF TGTGCCAGCAGCCAGTTGGACAGGGACACTGAAGCTTTCTTT
. 14 TRBJ2-1 TRBV6-6 . CATRETSSYNEQFF TGTGCCACCCGGGAGACTAGCTCCTACAATGAGCAGTTCTTC
many 13 TRBJ1-1 TRBV5-1 . CASSLVSNTEAFF TGCGCCAGCAGCTTGGTATCGAACACTGAAGCTTTCTTT
few 12 TRBJ1-2 TRBV2 TRBD1 CAGGQGNYGYTF TGTGCCGGAGGACAGGGCAACTATGGCTACACCTTC
. 11 TRBJ2-2 TRBV4-2 . CASSQSGELFF TGTGCCAGCAGCCAATCTGGGGAGCTGTTTTTT
. 16 TRBJ2-3 TRBV14 . CASSQDRLARTDTQYF TGTGCCAGCAGCCAAGATCGTCTGGCCAGAACAGATACGCAGTATTTT
once 15 TRBJ1-5 TRBV28 TRBD1 CASSLSGTGSQPQHF TGTGCCAGCAGTTTATCCGGGACAGGGTCCCAGCCCCAGCATTTT
. 14 TRBJ2-1 TRBV4-1 . CASSRQDRYNEQFF TGCGCCAGCAGCCGACAGGACAGATACAATGAGCAGTTCTTC
. 13 TRBJ2-2 TRBV10-2 . CASSASGTGELFF TGCGCCAGCAGTGCCTCAGGGACCGGGGAGCTGTTTTTT
. 17 TRBJ1-4 TRBV11-2 TRBD1 CASSLEGWGQGNEKLFF TGTGCCAGCAGCTTAGAAGGTTGGGGACAGGGTAATGAAAAACTGTTTTTT
. 15 TRBJ1-5 TRBV19 . CASTPPARGNQPQHF TGTGCCAGTACCCCTCCCGCCCGGGGGAATCAGCCCCAGCATTTT
. 15 TRBJ1-5 TRBV4-1 . CASSQVLQINQPQHF TGCGCCAGCAGCCAAGTCTTACAGATCAATCAGCCCCAGCATTTT
. 19 TRBJ2-7 TRBV5-4 TRBD2 CASSPTSQRLAGAHNEQYF TGTGCCAGCAGCCCGACATCTCAAAGACTAGCGGGAGCTCATAACGAGCAGTACTTC
. 13 TRBJ1-1 TRBV6-5 . CASRFSHNTEAFF TGTGCCAGCCGGTTTTCCCACAACACTGAAGCTTTCTTT
. 14 TRBJ1-4 TRBV2 TRBD1 CASRTQGLNEKLFF TGTGCCAGCAGGACACAGGGGCTTAATGAAAAACTGTTTTTT
. 17 TRBJ2-2 TRBV11-2 TRBD2 CASSSTPGGTNTGELFF TGTGCCAGCAGCTCCACCCCGGGGGGGACGAACACCGGGGAGCTGTTTTTT
few 15 TRBJ2-7 TRBV19 . CASKPVPGVVYEQYF TGTGCCAGTAAACCAGTGCCCGGAGTTGTCTACGAGCAGTACTTC
. 16 TRBJ2-7 TRBV7-9 TRBD1 CASSLGRDRVRYEQYF TGTGCCAGCAGCTTAGGTCGCGACAGGGTTAGGTACGAGCAGTACTTC
. 16 TRBJ2-1 TRBV9 TRBD2 CASSVTMGGFINEQFF TGTGCCAGCAGCGTAACAATGGGAGGGTTTATCAATGAGCAGTTCTTC
. 14 TRBJ1-1 TRBV5-1 . CASSFLEGNTEAFF TGCGCCAGCAGCTTTCTTGAGGGGAACACTGAAGCTTTCTTT
few 15 TRBJ2-2 TRBV4-2 TRBD1 CASSQVGQGPGELFF TGTGCCAGCAGCCAAGTCGGACAGGGGCCCGGGGAGCTGTTTTTT
. 14 TRBJ1-4 TRBV29-1 . CSVTGPQGSEKLFF TGCAGCGTGACCGGGCCCCAGGGCAGTGAAAAACTGTTTTTT
. 18 TRBJ2-3 TRBV5-1 TRBD2 CASSLGGLAGGTTDTQYF TGCGCCAGCAGCTTGGGGGGACTAGCGGGGGGTACCACAGATACGCAGTATTTT
. 14 TRBJ2-2 TRBV19 . CASSMGAATGELFF TGTGCCAGTAGTATGGGTGCGGCCACCGGGGAGCTGTTTTTT
. 14 TRBJ1-1 TRBV6-5 . CASSYRGWNTEAFF TGTGCCAGCAGTTATCGGGGTTGGAACACTGAAGCTTTCTTT
. 16 TRBJ2-1 TRBV9 . CASSPQPGLTYNEQFF TGTGCCAGCAGCCCGCAGCCGGGACTGACCTACAATGAGCAGTTCTTC
. 14 TRBJ2-3 TRBV18 TRBD2 CASSPSGERDTQYF TGTGCCAGCTCACCTAGCGGGGAGCGGGATACGCAGTATTTT
. 14 TRBJ1-1 TRBV6-5 . CASTNGGDTTEAFF TGTGCCAGCACCAACGGAGGGGATACCACTGAAGCTTTCTTT
. 16 TRBJ1-2 TRBV25-1 TRBD1 CASRKGQGRQGYGYTF TGTGCCAGCCGAAAAGGACAGGGAAGACAGGGCTATGGCTACACCTTC
. 14 TRBJ2-5 TRBV9 TRBD2 CASSVGAGVKTQYF TGTGCCAGCAGCGTAGGTGCGGGAGTAAAGACCCAGTACTTC
few 16 TRBJ2-7 TRBV15 . CATSRARGVAWNEQYF TGTGCCACCAGCAGAGCCCGTGGGGTAGCGTGGAACGAGCAGTACTTC
. 14 TRBJ1-2 TRBV19 TRBD1 CASSPPGGNYGYTF TGTGCCAGTAGCCCCCCAGGGGGGAACTATGGCTACACCTTC
. 15 TRBJ1-4 TRBV5-6 . CASSHTQGFSEKLFF TGTGCCAGCAGCCATACTCAGGGTTTTTCTGAAAAACTGTTTTTT
. 19 TRBJ2-3 TRBV6-1 TRBD2 CASSELGLAGGTSTDTQYF TGTGCCAGCAGTGAACTCGGACTAGCGGGAGGAACTAGCACAGATACGCAGTATTTT
. 15 TRBJ1-1 TRBV15 . CATSRDLRENTEAFF TGTGCCACCAGCAGAGATCTCAGGGAGAACACTGAAGCTTTCTTT
few 15 TRBJ1-1 TRBV11-2 TRBD1 CASSPGQGAGTEAFF TGTGCCAGCAGCCCCGGACAGGGGGCGGGCACTGAAGCTTTCTTT